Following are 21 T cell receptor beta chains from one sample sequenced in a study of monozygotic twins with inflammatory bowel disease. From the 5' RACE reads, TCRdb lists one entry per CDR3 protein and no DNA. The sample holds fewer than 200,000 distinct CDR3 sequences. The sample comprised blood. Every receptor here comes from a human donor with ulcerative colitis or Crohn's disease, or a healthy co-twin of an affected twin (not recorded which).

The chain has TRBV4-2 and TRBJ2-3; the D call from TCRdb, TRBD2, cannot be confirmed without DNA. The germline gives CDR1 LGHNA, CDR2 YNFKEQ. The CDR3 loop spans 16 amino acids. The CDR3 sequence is CASSPRDYGKIDTQYF.

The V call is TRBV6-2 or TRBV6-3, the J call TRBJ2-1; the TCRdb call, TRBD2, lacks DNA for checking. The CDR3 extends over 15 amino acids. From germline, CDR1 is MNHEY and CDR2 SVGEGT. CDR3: CASSLGTSGGREQFF.

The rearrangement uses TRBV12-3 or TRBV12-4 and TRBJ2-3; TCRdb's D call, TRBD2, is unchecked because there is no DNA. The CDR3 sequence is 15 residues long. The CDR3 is CASSSTSGITDTQYF.

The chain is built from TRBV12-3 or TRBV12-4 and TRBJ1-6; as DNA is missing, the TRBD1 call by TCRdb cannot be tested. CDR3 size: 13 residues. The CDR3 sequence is CASSPADRGPLHF.

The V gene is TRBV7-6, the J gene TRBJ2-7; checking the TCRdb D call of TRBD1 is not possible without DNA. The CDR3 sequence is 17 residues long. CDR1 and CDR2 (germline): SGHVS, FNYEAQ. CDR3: CASSLGGPRLVYNEQYF.

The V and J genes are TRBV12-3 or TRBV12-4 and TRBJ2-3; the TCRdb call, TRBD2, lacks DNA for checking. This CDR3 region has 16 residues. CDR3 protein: CASSFKLAGNADTQYF.

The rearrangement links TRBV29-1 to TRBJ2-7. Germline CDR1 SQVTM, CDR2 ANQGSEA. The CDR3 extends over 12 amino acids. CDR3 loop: CSVEFIGSEQYF.

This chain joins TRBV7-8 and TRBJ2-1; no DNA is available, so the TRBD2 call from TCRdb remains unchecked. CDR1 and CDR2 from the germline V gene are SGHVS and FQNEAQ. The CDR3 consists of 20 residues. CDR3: CASSFLGIGTSGREYNEQFF.

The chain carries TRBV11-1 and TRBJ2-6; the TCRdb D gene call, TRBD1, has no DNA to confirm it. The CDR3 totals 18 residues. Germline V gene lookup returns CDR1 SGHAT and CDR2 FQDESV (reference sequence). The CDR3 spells CASSLGRRTGAGANVLTF.

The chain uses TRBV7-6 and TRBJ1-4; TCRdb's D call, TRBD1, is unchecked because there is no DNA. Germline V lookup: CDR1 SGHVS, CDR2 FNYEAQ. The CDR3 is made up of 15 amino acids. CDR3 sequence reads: CASSATGGPNEKLFF.

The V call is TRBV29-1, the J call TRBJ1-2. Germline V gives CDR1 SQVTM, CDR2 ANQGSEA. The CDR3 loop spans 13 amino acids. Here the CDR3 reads CSVEKDGNYGYTF. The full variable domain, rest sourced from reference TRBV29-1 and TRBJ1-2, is SAVISQKPSRDICQRGTSLTIQCQVDSQVTMMFWYRQQPGQSLTLIATANQGSEATYESGFVIDKFPISRPNLTFSTLTVSNMSPEDSSIYLCSVEKDGNYGYTFGSGTRLTVV.

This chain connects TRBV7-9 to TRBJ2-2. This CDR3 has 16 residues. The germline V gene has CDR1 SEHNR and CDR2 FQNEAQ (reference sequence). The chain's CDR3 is CASSLSALTNTGELFF.

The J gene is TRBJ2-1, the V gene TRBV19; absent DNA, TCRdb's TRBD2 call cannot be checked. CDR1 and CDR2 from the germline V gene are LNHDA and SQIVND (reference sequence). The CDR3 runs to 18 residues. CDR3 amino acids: CASSIDYPGLAFYNEQFF.

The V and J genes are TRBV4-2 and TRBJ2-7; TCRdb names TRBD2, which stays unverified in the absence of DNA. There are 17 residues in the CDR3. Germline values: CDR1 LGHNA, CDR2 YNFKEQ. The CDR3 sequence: CASRSGTSGISWYEQYF.

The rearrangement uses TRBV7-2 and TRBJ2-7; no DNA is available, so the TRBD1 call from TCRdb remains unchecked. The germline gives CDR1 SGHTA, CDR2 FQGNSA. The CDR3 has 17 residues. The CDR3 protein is CASSSSNFRTGSEEQYF. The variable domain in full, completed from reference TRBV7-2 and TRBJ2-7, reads GAGVSQSPSNKVTEKGKDVELRCDPISGHTALYWYRQSLGQGLEFLIYFQGNSAPDKSGLPSDRFSAERTGGSVSTLTIQRTQQEDSAVYLCASSSSNFRTGSEEQYFGPGTRLTVT.

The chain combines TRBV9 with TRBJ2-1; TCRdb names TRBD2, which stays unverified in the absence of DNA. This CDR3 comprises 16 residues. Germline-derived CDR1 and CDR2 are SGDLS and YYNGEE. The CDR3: CASSGLAGIDRDEHFF.

CDR3 in amino acids: CASSSNRDWSDTQYF. The chain links TRBV7-8 to TRBJ2-3; TCRdb indicates TRBD2, and absent DNA this call remains unverified. CDR1 SGHVS and CDR2 FQNEAQ come from the germline V gene. This CDR3 comprises 15 residues.

The CDR3 protein is CATSRTASYNEQFF. This chain joins TRBV24-1 and TRBJ2-1. Per germline, CDR1 KGHDR and CDR2 SFDVKD. This CDR3 is 14 amino acids long.

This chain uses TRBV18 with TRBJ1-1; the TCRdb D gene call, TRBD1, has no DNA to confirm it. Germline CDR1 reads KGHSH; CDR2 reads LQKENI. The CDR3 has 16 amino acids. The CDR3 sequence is CASSLKSGTGNTEAFF.

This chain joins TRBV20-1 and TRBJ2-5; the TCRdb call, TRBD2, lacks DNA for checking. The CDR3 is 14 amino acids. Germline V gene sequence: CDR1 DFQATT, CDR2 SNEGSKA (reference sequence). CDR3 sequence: CSARVVVTQETQYF.

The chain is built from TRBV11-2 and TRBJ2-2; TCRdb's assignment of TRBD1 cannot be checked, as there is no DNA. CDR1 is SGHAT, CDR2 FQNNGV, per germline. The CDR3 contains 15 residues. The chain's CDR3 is CASSLVPGGTGELFF.